Shown below are 18 T cell receptor beta chains from a single sample sequenced in a study of CDR3 diversity in severe acne. TCRdb reanalysed the PCR reads using MiXCR and keeps one entry per CDR3 protein. The repertoire consists of approximately 84,000 distinct CDR3 sequences, with 51% occurring once and the leading ten covering around an eighth. The sample consisted of blood. All receptors come from a male donor in good health, without acne.

Only one count was recorded for this clonotype. This chain links TRBV5-1 with TRBJ1-5; possible D gene TRBD1, 6 bases. Germline loops: CDR1 SGHRS, CDR2 YFSETQ. V lost 2 bases and J 0 bases, leaving 9 bases between the germline ends. The CDR3 totals 15 residues. In DNA form, the CDR3 reads TGCGCCAGCAGCTTTGGGGGGCTTAGCAATCAGCCCCAGCATTTT. This encodes CASSFGGLSNQPQHF.

The V and J genes are TRBV11-2 and TRBJ2-2, with D possibly matching TRBD1 (6 bases). The CDR3 runs 17 residues. V shed 5 bases and J shed 2 bases, with 18 bases lying between them. Germline CDR1 and CDR2: SGHAT and FQNNGV. CDR3 protein: CASSPPPGTRNTGELFF. In DNA, the CDR3 is TGTGCCAGCAGCCCACCCCCCGGGACACGTAACACCGGGGAGCTGTTTTTT. The full variable domain, with the rest looked up from reference TRBV11-2 and TRBJ2-2, is EAGVAQSPRYKIIEKRQSVAFWCNPISGHATLYWYQQILGQGPKLLIQFQNNGVVDDSQLPKDRFSAERLKGVDSTLKIQPAKLEDSAVYLCASSPPPGTRNTGELFFGEGSRLTVL.

The sample holds many counts of this clonotype. The chain links TRBV27 to TRBJ1-2; 9 bases line up with TRBD1. Germline trimming cut 6 bases from V and 3 bases from J; bases unmatched to any gene: 8. There are 15 residues in the CDR3. Germline CDR1 MNHEY, CDR2 SMNVEV (reference sequence). The chain's CDR3 is CASRMGQGSYYGYTF. CDR3 nucleotides: TGTGCCAGCAGAATGGGACAGGGAAGCTACTATGGCTACACCTTC.

This chain connects TRBV20-1 to TRBJ2-3; possible D gene TRBD2, 5 bases. The CDR3 sequence is 13 residues long. Trimming pared 6 bases from V and 6 bases from J, leaving 16 bases between. In germline, CDR1 is DFQATT, CDR2 SNEGSKA (reference sequence). This CDR3 reads CSAEGLASDTQYF. The CDR3 bases are TGCAGTGCCGAAGGTCTAGCATCCGATACGCAGTATTTT.

Turning to this clonotype: Since a much larger clone is just one base distant, this may be a read error. This chain uses TRBV7-3 with TRBJ2-5; D is unresolved. V was pared by 5 bases and J by 5 bases, with 9 bases between. The CDR3 loop spans 12 amino acids. The germline CDR1 and CDR2 sequences are SGHTA and FQGTGA. The CDR3 is CASSGMLETQYF. In nucleotides, the CDR3 is TGTGCCAGCAGCGGAATGTTGGAGACCCAGTACTTC.

For the CDR3, the DNA is TGCGCCAGCAGCTTGGTTCCTAGCGGGGCTAACACCGGGGAGCTGTTTTTT. This gives the protein CASSLVPSGANTGELFF. V is TRBV5-1 and J is TRBJ2-2, with TRBD2 identical over 9 bases. V dropped 0 bases and J dropped 2; count of bases not matched to a gene: 5. CDR3 length equals 17 residues. CDR1 and CDR2 (germline): SGHRS, YFSETQ.

A word on this clonotype: In this CDR3 the conserved last residue, phenylalanine or tryptophan, is missing, so a read error is likely. The V call is TRBV20-1, the J call TRBJ1-5; perhaps TRBD1 as D (6 bases). The germline V gene has CDR1 DFQATT and CDR2 SNEGSKA (reference sequence). With 6 bases removed from V and 6 bases from J, the gap between germline ends came to 18 bases. The CDR3 loop spans 14 amino acids. The CDR3 region is CSARGGGVGQPQHY. The DNA of the CDR3 is TGCAGTGCCCGAGGGGGGGGAGTTGGTCAGCCCCAGCATTAT.

The V and J genes are TRBV19 and TRBJ2-7; 8 bases are a match to TRBD1. Germline lookup yields CDR1 LNHDA and CDR2 SQIVND (reference sequence). V trimming: 4 bases; J trimming: 0 bases; junction bases outside the gene matches: 8. This CDR3 comprises 16 residues. The CDR3 reads CASSTSGTGSSYEQYF. CDR3 nucleotides: TGTGCCAGTAGTACCTCCGGGACAGGCAGCTCCTACGAGCAGTACTTC.

This clonotype was detected many times. The chain has TRBV10-3 and TRBJ2-1; D not resolved. Germline assignment: CDR1 ENHRY and CDR2 SYGVKD. V shed 3 bases and J shed 6 bases, with 9 bases lying between them. This CDR3 comprises 13 residues. In nucleotides, the CDR3 is TGTGCCATCAGTGAATCCATTGGCAATGAGCAGTTCTTC. This codes for CAISESIGNEQFF.

This clonotype has a single count. This rearrangement joins TRBV20-1 to TRBJ2-2; 10 nucleotides match TRBD2. After removal of 0 bases from V and 3 bases from J, the junction contained 4 bases not matched to a gene. The CDR3 sequence is 16 residues long. Germline lookup yields CDR1 DFQATT and CDR2 SNEGSKA (reference sequence). CDR3 sequence (DNA): TGCAGTGCTAGAGATCATCTAGCGGGAGACACCGGGGAGCTGTTTTTT. It specifies CSARDHLAGDTGELFF.

This chain's CDR3 is CASSERGNQPQHF. DNA of the CDR3: TGTGCCAGCAGTGAGAGGGGGAATCAGCCCCAGCATTTT. V gene TRBV6-5 combines with J gene TRBJ1-5; TRBD1 might be the D (6 bases). CDR1 MNHEY and CDR2 SVGAGI come from the germline V gene. V gave up 5 bases and J gave up 4 bases, with 9 bases separating them. This CDR3 is built from 13 residues.

V usage is TRBV20-1 and J usage is TRBJ1-6, with D tentatively TRBD1 (6 bases). Germline CDR1 DFQATT, CDR2 SNEGSKA (reference sequence). The CDR3 covers 16 residues. V shed 6 bases and J shed 10 bases, with 25 bases lying between them. The CDR3 sequence is CSATLGGAIGYSPLHF. In DNA, the CDR3 is TGCAGTGCCACCCTCGGGGGCGCAATAGGGTACTCACCCCTCCACTTT.

This clonotype turned up a few times. The rearrangement links TRBV5-1 to TRBJ2-7, with D perhaps matching TRBD1 or TRBD2 (5 bases each). Germline V lookup: CDR1 SGHRS, CDR2 YFSETQ. Trimming removed 4 bases from V and 4 bases from J, with 9 bases in between. The CDR3 runs to 12 residues. CDR3 protein: CASSGTRYEQYF. The CDR3 DNA is TGCGCCAGCAGCGGGACCCGGTACGAGCAGTACTTC. Together with reference TRBV5-1 and TRBJ2-7, the CDR3 gives the full variable domain: KAGVTQTPRYLIKTRGQQVTLSCSPISGHRSVSWYQQTPGQGLQFLFEYFSETQRNKGNFPGRFSGRQFSNSRSEMNVSTLELGDSALYLCASSGTRYEQYFGPGTRLTVT.

This chain connects TRBV24-1 to TRBJ1-2, with 9 bases identical to TRBD1. V trimming: 2 bases; J trimming: 6 bases; junction bases outside the gene matches: 6. The CDR3 runs to 15 residues. Germline assignment: CDR1 KGHDR and CDR2 SFDVKD. The CDR3 protein is CATSDYPGQGNGYTF. Written as DNA, the CDR3 is TGTGCCACCAGTGATTATCCGGGACAGGGAAATGGCTACACCTTC.

This chain connects TRBV7-9 to TRBJ1-1; 7 bases map to TRBD1. The V and J ends lost 6 bases and 8 bases, in that order; junction bases with no gene match: 6. CDR1 and CDR2 from the germline V gene are SEHNR and FQNEAQ (reference sequence). This CDR3 has 12 amino acids. The CDR3 DNA reads as TGTGCCAGCAGTCAAGGGGGCAGGGAAGCTTTCTTT. This sequence encodes CASSQGGREAFF.

V and J are TRBV20-1 and TRBJ2-7, with TRBD1 matching over 8 bases. The CDR3 covers 15 residues. Germline V gives CDR1 DFQATT, CDR2 SNEGSKA (reference sequence). J lost 4 bases, V lost 5 bases, and 13 bases had no gene match. As DNA, the CDR3 is TGCAGTGCTCGCAACCCAGGGGGCGGTCATTACGAGCAGTACTTC. Its translation is CSARNPGGGHYEQYF.

About this clonotype: The junction and the germline gene differ at one end; a read error may be behind it. CDR3 region: CASSLGGSGGREQFF. The CDR3 DNA follows: TGTGCTAGCAGCTTGGGCGGTAGCGGGGGGAGGGAGCAGTTCTTC. The chain combines TRBV5-5 with TRBJ2-1, with 10 bases that match TRBD2. The CDR3 has 15 residues. Looked up from germline, CDR1 is SGHKS and CDR2 is YYEKEE (reference sequence).

CDR3 sequence reads: CASSSPTSGYSTDTQYF. Here the CDR3 DNA reads TGTGCCAGCAGCTCTCCGACTAGCGGGTACAGCACAGATACGCAGTATTTT. This sequence joins TRBV7-6 and TRBJ2-3; 10 positions match TRBD2. The CDR3 length is 17 residues. The germline V gene has CDR1 SGHVS and CDR2 FNYEAQ. Trimming took 4 bases from V and 0 from J; bases not matched to a gene: 7.